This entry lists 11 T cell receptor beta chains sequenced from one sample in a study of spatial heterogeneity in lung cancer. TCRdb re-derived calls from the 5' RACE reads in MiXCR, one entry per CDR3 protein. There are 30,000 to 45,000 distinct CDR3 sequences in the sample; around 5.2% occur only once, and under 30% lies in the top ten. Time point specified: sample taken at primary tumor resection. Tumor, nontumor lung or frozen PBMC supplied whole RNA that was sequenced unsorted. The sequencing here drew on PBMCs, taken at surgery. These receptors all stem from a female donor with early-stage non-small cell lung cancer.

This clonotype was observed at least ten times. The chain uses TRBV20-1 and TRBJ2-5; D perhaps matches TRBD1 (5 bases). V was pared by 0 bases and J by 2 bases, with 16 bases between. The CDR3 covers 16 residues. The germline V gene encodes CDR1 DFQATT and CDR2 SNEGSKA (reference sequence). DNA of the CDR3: TGCAGTGCTAGAGATCCGTCGAGACAGCCACAAGAGACCCAGTACTTC. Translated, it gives CSARDPSRQPQETQYF.

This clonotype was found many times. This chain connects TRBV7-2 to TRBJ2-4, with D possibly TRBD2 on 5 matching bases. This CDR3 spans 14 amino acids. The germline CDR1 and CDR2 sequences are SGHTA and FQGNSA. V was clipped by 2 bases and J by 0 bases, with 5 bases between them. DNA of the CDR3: TGTGCCAGCAGCTTACGGGAAGCCAAAAACATTCAGTACTTC. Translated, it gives CASSLREAKNIQYF. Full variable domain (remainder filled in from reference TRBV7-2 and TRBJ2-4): GAGVSQSPSNKVTEKGKDVELRCDPISGHTALYWYRQSLGQGLEFLIYFQGNSAPDKSGLPSDRFSAERTGGSVSTLTIQRTQQEDSAVYLCASSLREAKNIQYFGAGTRLSVL.

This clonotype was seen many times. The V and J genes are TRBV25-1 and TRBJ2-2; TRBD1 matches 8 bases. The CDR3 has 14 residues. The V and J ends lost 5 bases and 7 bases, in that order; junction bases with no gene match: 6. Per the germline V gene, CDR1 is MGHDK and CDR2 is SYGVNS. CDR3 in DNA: TGTGCCAGCAGTCCTGGACAGGGAAACGGGGAGCTGTTTTTT. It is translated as CASSPGQGNGELFF.

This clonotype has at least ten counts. In DNA, the CDR3 is TGCGCCAGCAGCTTATTAGGGGATAACTATGGCTACACCTTC. Residues: CASSLLGDNYGYTF. V and J are TRBV5-1 and TRBJ1-2, with D possibly TRBD1 on 5 matching bases. Trimming removed 2 bases at V and 1 base at J, with 9 bases between. CDR1 SGHRS and CDR2 YFSETQ come from the germline V gene. This CDR3 has 14 residues.

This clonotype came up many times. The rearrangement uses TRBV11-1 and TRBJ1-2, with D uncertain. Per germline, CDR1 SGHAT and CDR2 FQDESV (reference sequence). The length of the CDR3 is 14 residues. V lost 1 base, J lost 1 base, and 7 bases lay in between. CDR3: CASSLGLDNYGYTF. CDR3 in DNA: TGTGCCAGCAGCTTAGGGCTGGATAACTATGGCTACACCTTC.

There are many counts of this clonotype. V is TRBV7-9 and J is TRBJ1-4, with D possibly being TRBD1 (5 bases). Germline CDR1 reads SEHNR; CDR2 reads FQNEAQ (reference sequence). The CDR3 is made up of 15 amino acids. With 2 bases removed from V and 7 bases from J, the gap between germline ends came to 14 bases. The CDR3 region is CASSLFLGDGEKLFF. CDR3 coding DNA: TGTGCCAGCAGCTTATTTTTAGGGGACGGTGAAAAACTGTTTTTT.

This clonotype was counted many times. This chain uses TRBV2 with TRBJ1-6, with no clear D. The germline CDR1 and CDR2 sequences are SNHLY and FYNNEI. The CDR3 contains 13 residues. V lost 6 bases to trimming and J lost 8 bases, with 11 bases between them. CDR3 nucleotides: TGTGCCAGCAGCACCGGGAGCTATTCACCCCTCCACTTT. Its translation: CASSTGSYSPLHF.

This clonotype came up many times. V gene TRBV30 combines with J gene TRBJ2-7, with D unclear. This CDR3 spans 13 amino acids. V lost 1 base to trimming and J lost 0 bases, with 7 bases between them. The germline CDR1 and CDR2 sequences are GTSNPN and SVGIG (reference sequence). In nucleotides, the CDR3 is TGTGCCTGGAGTGCGTGGGACTCCTACGAGCAGTACTTC. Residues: CAWSAWDSYEQYF.

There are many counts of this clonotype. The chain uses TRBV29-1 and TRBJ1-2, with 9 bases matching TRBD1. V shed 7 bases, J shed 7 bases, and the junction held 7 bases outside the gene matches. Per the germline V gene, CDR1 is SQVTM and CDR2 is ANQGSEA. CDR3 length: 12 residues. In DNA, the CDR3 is TGCAGCGGTTACAGGGGGCAGGTTGGCTACACCTTC. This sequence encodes CSGYRGQVGYTF.

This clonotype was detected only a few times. In nucleotides, the CDR3 is TGCGCCAGCAGTCAATCGGTGGGATGGCAGTTCTTC. Protein: CASSQSVGWQFF. The V gene is TRBV23-1, the J gene TRBJ2-1; D unresolved. TRBV23-1 is an ORF, and what it does is uncertain. V was pared by 0 bases and J by 12 bases, with 9 bases between. The CDR3 is 12 amino acids.

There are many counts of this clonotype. The CDR3 DNA is TGCGCCAGCAGCCGTACCGGGACTAGCGGTACGGGCACAGATACGCAGTATTTT. It is translated as CASSRTGTSGTGTDTQYF. V is TRBV5-1 and J is TRBJ2-3; 11 positions match TRBD2. V lost 4 bases, J lost 1 base, and 11 bases stayed unmatched. This CDR3 is built from 18 residues. The V gene's germline CDR1 is SGHRS and CDR2 YFSETQ.